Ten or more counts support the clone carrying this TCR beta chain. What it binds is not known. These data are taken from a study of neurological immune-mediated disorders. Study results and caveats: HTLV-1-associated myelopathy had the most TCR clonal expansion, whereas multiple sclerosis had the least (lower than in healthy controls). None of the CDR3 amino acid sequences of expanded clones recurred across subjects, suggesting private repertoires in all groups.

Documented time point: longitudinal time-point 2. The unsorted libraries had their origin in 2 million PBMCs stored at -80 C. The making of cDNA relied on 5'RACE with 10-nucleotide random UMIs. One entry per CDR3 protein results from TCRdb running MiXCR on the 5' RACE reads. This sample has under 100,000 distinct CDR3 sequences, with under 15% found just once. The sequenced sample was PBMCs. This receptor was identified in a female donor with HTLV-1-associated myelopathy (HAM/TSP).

The CDR3: CASRSSGRGSYNEQFF. CDR3 in DNA: TGCGCCAGCAGATCTAGCGGTAGGGGATCCTACAATGAGCAGTTCTTC. The V gene is TRBV5-1, the J gene TRBJ2-1; TRBD2 matches 7 bases. Germline V lookup: CDR1 SGHRS, CDR2 YFSETQ. Germline trimming cut 5 bases from V and 1 base from J; bases unmatched to any gene: 9. The CDR3 is 16 amino acids.